A single sample is the source of the 20 T cell receptor beta chains below, sequenced in a study of T-cell reconstitution after alpha-beta-depleted transplantation in children. Preparation of the TCRbeta library used unique molecular identifiers. TCRdb independently ran MiXCR on the PCR reads; one entry per CDR3 protein. The table has nearly 350,000 distinct CDR3 sequences, 15% to 20% seen once. Material: PBMCs, mostly from graft donor cells, obtained 360 days after TCRalphabeta/CD19-depleted stem cell transplant. These receptors were obtained from a male patient between 2 and 15 years old who had a stem cell transplant for acute lymphoblastic leukemia, so the T cells may come from the graft donor.

In this sample, this clonotype turned up a few times. The rearrangement uses TRBV28 and TRBJ2-3; tentatively, D is TRBD2 (7 bases). The germline CDR1 and CDR2 sequences are MDHEN and SYDVKM. V was pared by 6 bases and J by 1 base, with 14 bases between. This CDR3 has 15 amino acids. Here the CDR3 DNA reads TGTGCCAGCAGCCCCGGGGGGCCCGGCACAGATACGCAGTATTTT. It encodes CASSPGGPGTDTQYF.

The chain employs TRBV24-1 and TRBJ1-4; D possibly corresponds to TRBD1 (5 bases). Trimming cost V 4 bases and J 8 bases, with 16 bases left between them. Germline CDR1 and CDR2: KGHDR and SFDVKD. This CDR3 is 15 amino acids long. DNA of the CDR3: TGTGCCACCAGTGACACCAGGGATGGAGGGGAAAAACTGTTTTTT. It specifies CATSDTRDGGEKLFF.

V and J are TRBV11-2 and TRBJ2-6; no definite D call. In germline, CDR1 is SGHAT, CDR2 FQNNGV. Trimming took off 5 bases at V and 0 bases at J, with 14 bases between the two ends. The CDR3 loop spans 17 amino acids. DNA for the CDR3: TGTGCCAGCAGCCAAGCCAGATACCTCTCTGGGGCCAACGTCCTGACTTTC. The encoded protein is CASSQARYLSGANVLTF.

This clonotype was seen at least ten times. The chain joins TRBV29-1 to TRBJ2-7, with a weak D call TRBD2 (5 bases). Germline V gene sequence: CDR1 SQVTM, CDR2 ANQGSEA. V lost 0 bases, J lost 7 bases, and 10 bases lay in between. The CDR3 has 12 residues. The CDR3 sequence is CSVEDGRAEQYF. In DNA form, the CDR3 reads TGCAGCGTTGAAGACGGGCGGGCGGAGCAGTACTTC.

The chain employs TRBV4-1 and TRBJ2-5, with TRBD2 matching 7 bases. Germline V gene sequence: CDR1 MGHRA, CDR2 YSYEKL. CDR3 length: 14 residues. Trimming removed 0 bases from V and 3 bases from J; junction bases left unmatched: 1. CDR3 bases: TGCGCCAGCAGCCAAGAGGGAGGGGAAGAGACCCAGTACTTC. Its protein is CASSQEGGEETQYF.

The rearrangement links TRBV28 to TRBJ1-5; no firm D call. CDR3 size: 14 residues. The germline V and J ends were trimmed by 7 bases and 6 bases, with 16 bases remaining between them. The germline CDR1 and CDR2 sequences are MDHEN and SYDVKM. The CDR3 nucleotides read TGTGCCAGCACCCTAGGTAGTACGTTTCAGCCCCAGCATTTT. This gives the protein CASTLGSTFQPQHF.

This clonotype was counted at least ten times. This rearrangement joins TRBV6-1 to TRBJ2-1; no firm D call. The CDR3 has 15 amino acids. The germline CDR1 and CDR2 sequences are MNHNS and SASEGT. The V and J ends lost 5 bases and 0 bases respectively, with 11 bases between them. The CDR3 loop reads CASSMGPRSYNEQFF. DNA of the CDR3: TGTGCCAGCAGTATGGGCCCCCGCTCCTACAATGAGCAGTTCTTC.

A few counts support this clonotype. This CDR3 reads CASSFRGRAPGELFF. The CDR3 DNA follows: TGTGCCAGCAGTTTTCGAGGGAGGGCCCCCGGGGAGCTGTTTTTT. The V gene is TRBV27, the J gene TRBJ2-2; 7 bases map to TRBD2. Germline V lookup: CDR1 MNHEY, CDR2 SMNVEV (reference sequence). V gave up 3 bases and J gave up 6 bases; unmatched junction bases: 7. There are 15 residues in the CDR3.

The sample holds many counts of this clonotype. The rearrangement uses TRBV7-8 and TRBJ2-1; tentatively, D is TRBD2 (6 bases). The CDR3 has 18 residues. V was cut by 6 bases and J by 4 bases, with 25 bases left in between. Germline V gene lookup returns CDR1 SGHVS and CDR2 FQNEAQ. DNA for the CDR3: TGTGCCAGCAGGGGCGCGCCGATACTGCTGGAGGGGTACAATGAGCAGTTCTTC. It is translated as CASRGAPILLEGYNEQFF. Full variable domain (missing parts from reference TRBV7-8 and TRBJ2-1): GAGVSQSPRYKVAKRGQDVALRCDPISGHVSLFWYQQALGQGPEFLTYFQNEAQLDKSGLPSDRFFAERPEGSVSTLKIQRTQQEDSAVYLCASRGAPILLEGYNEQFFGPGTRLTVL.

Only a few counts were recorded for this clonotype. The gene calls are TRBV4-3 and TRBJ2-1; no firm D call. Trimming pared 1 base from V and 0 bases from J, leaving 22 bases between. Looked up from germline, CDR1 is LGHNA and CDR2 is YSLEER. The CDR3 totals 20 residues. The chain's CDR3 is CASSQVGRSRRQSSYNEQFF. In nucleotides, the CDR3 is TGCGCCAGCAGCCAAGTCGGCCGTAGCAGGCGGCAGAGCTCCTACAATGAGCAGTTCTTC.

The genes are TRBV28 and TRBJ1-1; TRBD1 aligns across 7 bases. Germline CDR1 MDHEN, CDR2 SYDVKM. The V segment lost 4 bases and the J segment 5 bases; nucleotides outside the gene matches: 10. This CDR3 has 15 residues. The CDR3: CASSSLPQGGTEAFF. CDR3 in DNA: TGTGCCAGCAGTTCCCTCCCGCAGGGGGGGACTGAAGCTTTCTTT.

Many counts were recorded for this clonotype. This rearrangement joins TRBV28 to TRBJ2-1; D is unresolved. V lost 5 bases and J lost 6, with 11 bases in between. CDR3 length: 13 residues. Germline V lookup: CDR1 MDHEN, CDR2 SYDVKM. The CDR3 region is CASSGDGLNEQFF. As DNA, the CDR3 is TGTGCCAGCAGTGGAGACGGCCTCAATGAGCAGTTCTTC.

This clonotype was seen ten or more times. V and J are TRBV7-2 and TRBJ2-7; TRBD1 matches 9 bases. CDR1 is SGHTA, CDR2 FQGNSA, per germline. V shed 5 bases and J 3 bases; nucleotides not matched to a gene: 5. The CDR3 sequence is 14 residues long. The CDR3 region is CASSQTGGLYEQYF. The CDR3 DNA is TGTGCCAGCAGCCAGACAGGGGGGCTCTACGAGCAGTACTTC.

The chain is built from TRBV4-3 and TRBJ2-2; TRBD2 matches at 11 bases. CDR1 LGHNA and CDR2 YSLEER come from the germline V gene. Losses at the gene ends were 5 bases for V and 6 bases for J; bases not matched to a gene: 5. The CDR3 sequence is 15 residues long. The CDR3 region is CASSGTSGYPGELFF. The DNA for the CDR3 is TGCGCCAGCAGCGGGACTAGCGGCTACCCCGGGGAGCTGTTTTTT.

The V call is TRBV11-1, the J call TRBJ2-1; possibly TRBD1 or TRBD2 for D (5 bases each). V shed 5 bases and J shed 7 bases, with 15 bases lying between them. Germline CDR1 reads SGHAT; CDR2 reads FQDESV (reference sequence). This CDR3 has 14 residues. The CDR3 is CASSVGPSINEQFF. The CDR3 region has the DNA TGTGCCAGCAGCGTGGGACCTAGCATTAATGAGCAGTTCTTC.

CDR3 loop: CSARDILEGPYEQYF. The CDR3 DNA follows: TGCAGTGCTAGAGATATCTTGGAGGGACCCTACGAGCAGTACTTC. The chain has TRBV20-1 and TRBJ2-7; TRBD2 is a possible D gene (6 bases). The CDR3 totals 15 residues. Germline CDR1 reads DFQATT; CDR2 reads SNEGSKA (reference sequence). The V end lost 0 bases, the J end lost 2 bases, and 14 bases lay between the germline ends.

The CDR3 protein is CASSPYRGPTDTQYF. In DNA, the CDR3 is TGCGCCAGCAGCCCGTACAGGGGCCCCACAGATACGCAGTATTTT. J is TRBJ2-3 and V is TRBV5-1; 7 bases align to TRBD1. Trimming at V came to 4 bases and at J to 2 bases, leaving 7 bases not matched to a gene. Per the germline V gene, CDR1 is SGHRS and CDR2 is YFSETQ. This CDR3 comprises 15 residues.

This chain uses TRBV6-2 or TRBV6-3 with TRBJ1-5, with a possible D match to TRBD1 (6 bases). The CDR3 consists of 16 residues. V lost 2 bases and J 1 base, leaving 12 bases between the germline ends. CDR1 and CDR2 from the germline V gene are MNHEY and SVGEGT. The CDR3 protein is CASSYEGGLSNQPQHF. The CDR3 region has the DNA TGTGCCAGCAGTTACGAGGGGGGCTTAAGCAATCAGCCCCAGCATTTT.

The J gene is TRBJ2-7, the V gene TRBV20-1, with D maybe TRBD1 (6 bases). Trimming took 6 bases from V and 4 from J, leaving 22 bases between them. This CDR3 has 15 amino acids. Germline lookup yields CDR1 DFQATT and CDR2 SNEGSKA (reference sequence). The CDR3 DNA follows: TGCAGTGCCACGATCCCAGCCAGAGGGACATACGAGCAGTACTTC. This gives the protein CSATIPARGTYEQYF.

This clonotype has a handful of counts. The chain links TRBV4-1 to TRBJ2-7; D remains ambiguous. CDR3 length: 14 residues. The V end lost 0 bases, the J end lost 2 bases, and 8 bases lay between the germline ends. Germline-derived CDR1 and CDR2 are MGHRA and YSYEKL. CDR3 in DNA: TGCGCCAGCAGCCAAGACCATAGCCCCTACGAGCAGTACTTC. Its translation: CASSQDHSPYEQYF.